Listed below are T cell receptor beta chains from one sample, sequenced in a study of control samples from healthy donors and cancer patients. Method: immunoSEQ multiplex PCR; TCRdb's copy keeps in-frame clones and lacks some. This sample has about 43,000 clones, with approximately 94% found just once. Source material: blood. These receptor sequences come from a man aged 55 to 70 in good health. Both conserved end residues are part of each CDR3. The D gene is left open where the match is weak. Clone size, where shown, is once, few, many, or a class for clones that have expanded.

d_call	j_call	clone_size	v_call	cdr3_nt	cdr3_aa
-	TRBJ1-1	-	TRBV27	TGTGCCAGCAGATCGGGTTTGAAGAACACTGAAGCTTTCTTT	CASRSGLKNTEAFF
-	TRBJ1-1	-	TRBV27	TGTGCCAGCAGTTGGTCCGGGGGCACTGAAGCTTTCTTT	CASSWSGGTEAFF
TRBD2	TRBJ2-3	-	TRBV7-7	TGTGCTAGCAGCTTGAGCAGCGGGGGCACAGATACGCAGTATTTT	CASSLSSGGTDTQYF
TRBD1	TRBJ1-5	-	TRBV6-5	TGTGCCAGCAGTTATTCCCGGGACAGGGTCGAGCCCCAGCATTTT	CASSYSRDRVEPQHF
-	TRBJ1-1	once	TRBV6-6	TGTGCCAGCAGCAGGAGGGGGACCACTGAAGCTTTCTTT	CASSRRGTTEAFF
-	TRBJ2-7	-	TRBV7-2	TGTGCCAGCAGCTCTAACGATGGGCTAAGCTCCTACGAGCAGTACTTC	CASSSNDGLSSYEQYF
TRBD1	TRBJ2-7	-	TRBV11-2	TGTGCCAGCAGCCGATCGGGGACAGGGGGCCGCGAGCAGTACTTC	CASSRSGTGGREQYF
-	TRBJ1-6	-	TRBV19	TGTGCCAGTAGTACGGCAGGGAGCTCCTATAATTCACCCCTCCACTTT	CASSTAGSSYNSPLHF
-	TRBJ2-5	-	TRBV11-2	TGTGCCAGCAGCCGTTCTAGCGAAGAGACCCAGTACTTC	CASSRSSEETQYF
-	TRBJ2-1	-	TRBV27	TGTGCCAGCAGATCACACTCGAGCTCCTACAATGAGCAGTTCTTC	CASRSHSSSYNEQFF
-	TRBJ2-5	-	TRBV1	TGCTCCAGCAGCCAAGAGGCCCAAGGACAGGCCCTAACTCTTACAAGAGACCAGTACTTC	CSSSQEAQGQALTLTRDQYF
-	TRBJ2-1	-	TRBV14	TGTGCCAGCAGCCAAGTTAGGGTTCAGTCCCCCGGGAACAATGAGCAGTTCTTC	CASSQVRVQSPGNNEQFF
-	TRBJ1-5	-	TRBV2	TGTGCCAGCAGTGAAGACCTGGGTCAGCCCCAGCATTTT	CASSEDLGQPQHF
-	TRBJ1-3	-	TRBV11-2	TGTGCCAGCAGGATACGGACAGATGGAAACACCATATATTTT	CASRIRTDGNTIYF
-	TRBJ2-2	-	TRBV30	TGTGCCTGGAGTGTAAGACCGGACACCGGGGAGCTGTTTTTT	CAWSVRPDTGELFF
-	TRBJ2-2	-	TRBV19	TGTGCCAGTAGTATAGATCCGAGGGGCGGGGAGCTGTTTTTT	CASSIDPRGGELFF
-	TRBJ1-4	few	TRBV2	TGTGCCAGCCTAAAGGGATTTGGGACTAATGAAAAACTGTTTTTT	CASLKGFGTNEKLFF
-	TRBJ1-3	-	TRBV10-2	TGCGCCAGCAGTGAGTTTTGGGGGGGCAACTCTGGAAACACCATATATTTT	CASSEFWGGNSGNTIYF
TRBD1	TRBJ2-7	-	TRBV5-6	TGTGCCAGCAGCGGGGACAGGGCCACCTACGAGCAGTACTTC	CASSGDRATYEQYF
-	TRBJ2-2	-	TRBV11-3	TGTGCCAGCAGCGGATCGGGCGGGGGGGAGCTGTTTTTT	CASSGSGGGELFF
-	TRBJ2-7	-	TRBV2	TGTGCCAGCAGTGACCAGGACCGAGCCTACGAGCAGTACTTC	CASSDQDRAYEQYF
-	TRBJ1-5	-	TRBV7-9	TGTGCCAGCAGCGACAGTCAGGTCGGGCCCCAGCATTTT	CASSDSQVGPQHF
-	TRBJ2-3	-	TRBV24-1	TGTGCCACCGAAACCCACTCCGACACAGATACGCAGTATTTT	CATETHSDTDTQYF
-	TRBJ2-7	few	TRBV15	TGTGCCACCAGCAGAGATCAATCAGTTTCCTACGAGCAGTACTTC	CATSRDQSVSYEQYF
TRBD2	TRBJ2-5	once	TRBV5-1	TGCGCCAGCAGCAAGCGGGAGGGCCCGGAGACCCAGTACTTC	CASSKREGPETQYF
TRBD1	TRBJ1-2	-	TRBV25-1	TGTGCCAGCAGTGACCACGGACAGGGGAGTTTTAAGTATGGCTACACCTTC	CASSDHGQGSFKYGYTF
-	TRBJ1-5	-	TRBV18	TGTGCCAGCTCACCTAGGACAGATGTGAGTCAGCCCCAGCATTTT	CASSPRTDVSQPQHF
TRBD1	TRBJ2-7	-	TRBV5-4	TGTGCCAGCAGCCGGACAGGGTTTGGGTACGAGCAGTACTTC	CASSRTGFGYEQYF
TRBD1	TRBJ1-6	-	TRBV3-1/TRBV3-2	TGTGCCAGCAGTCGAACCGGGACAGGGGGGGCCTATAATTCACCCCTCCACTTT	CASSRTGTGGAYNSPLHF
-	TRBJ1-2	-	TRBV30	TGTGCCTGGAGTGTAAGGGGTCCTGCGGGCTACACCTTC	CAWSVRGPAGYTF
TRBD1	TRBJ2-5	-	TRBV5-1	TGCGCCAGCAGACGAAGGCAGGGGGTCGGTGAGACCCAGTACTTC	CASRRRQGVGETQYF
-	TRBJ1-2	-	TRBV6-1	TGTGCCAGCAGTGAATTGAGTATCGCTGGCTACACCTTC	CASSELSIAGYTF
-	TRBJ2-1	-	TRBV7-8	TGTGCCAGCAGCCGAGGGGTAGCGAGGTACAATGAGCAGTTCTTC	CASSRGVARYNEQFF
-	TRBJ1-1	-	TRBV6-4	TGTGCCAGCAGTTCGGGACATTCGAACACTGAAGCTTTCTTT	CASSSGHSNTEAFF
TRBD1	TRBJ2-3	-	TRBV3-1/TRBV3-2	TGTGCCAGCAGCCTAAGCGGGACAGGGGTTTTGGGAGATACGCAGTATTTT	CASSLSGTGVLGDTQYF
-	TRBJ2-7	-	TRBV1	TGCACCAGCAGCCAAGATCGGGACAGGGGCGACGAGCAGTACTTC	CTSSQDRDRGDEQYF
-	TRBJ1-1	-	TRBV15	TGTGCCACCAGCAGAGACAGACCGATTACGAACACTGAAGCTTTCTTT	CATSRDRPITNTEAFF
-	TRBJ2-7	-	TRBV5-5	TGTGCCAGCAGCTTGGGCACCAGGTATCGCTACGAGCAGTACTTC	CASSLGTRYRYEQYF
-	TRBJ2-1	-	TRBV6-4	TGTGCCAGCAGTGACTCGCAGGAGGGCCGACGGTTCTTC	CASSDSQEGRRFF
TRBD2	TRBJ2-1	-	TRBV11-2	TGTGCCAGCAGCTCCAGGACTAGCGGGATAATTTTAAATGAGCAGTTCTTC	CASSSRTSGIILNEQFF
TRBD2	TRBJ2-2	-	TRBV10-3	TGTGCCATCAGTGAGACTAGCGCCAACACCGGGGAGCTGTTTTTT	CAISETSANTGELFF
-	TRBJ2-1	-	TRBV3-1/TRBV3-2	TGTGCCAGCAGCCAAGATCGGAGACTCTTAGGCAATGAGCAGTTCTTC	CASSQDRRLLGNEQFF
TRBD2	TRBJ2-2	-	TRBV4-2	TGTGCCAGCAGCCCGGGACTAGCCCGGACCGGGGAGCTGTTTTTT	CASSPGLARTGELFF
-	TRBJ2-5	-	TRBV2	TGTGCCAGCAGTGATCAAGGGAGCGGGGAGACCCAGTACTTC	CASSDQGSGETQYF
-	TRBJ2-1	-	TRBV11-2	TGTGCCAGCAGACTCAGCAGGGACCATGAGCAGTTCTTC	CASRLSRDHEQFF